These 27 T cell receptor beta chains were all obtained from the same sample, sequenced in a study of blood T cell repertoires in COVID-19. The data were produced by immunoSEQ multiplex PCR, yet TCRdb's version contains in-frame clones alone and is incomplete. The data hold 150,000 to 200,000 clones, with 70% to 85% observed a single time. Sequenced input: peripheral blood. These receptors came from a man older than 75 with COVID-19, enrolled during active disease.

The chain links TRBV12-3 or TRBV12-4 to TRBJ1-1; tentatively, D is TRBD1 (6 bases). The V end lost 6 bases, the J end lost 8 bases, and 10 bases lay between the germline ends. The CDR3 is made up of 11 amino acids. CDR3 sequence: CASSRGQEAFF. CDR3 nucleotide sequence: TGTGCCAGCAGCCGGGGACAAGAAGCTTTCTTT.

The rearrangement uses TRBV9 and TRBJ1-6; D is perhaps TRBD1 (5 bases). The V gene lost 4 bases and the J gene lost 7 bases, with 12 bases spanning the gap. This CDR3 comprises 14 residues. Germline V gene lookup returns CDR1 SGDLS and CDR2 YYNGEE. The chain's CDR3 is CASSPTGGNSPLHF. The CDR3 bases are TGTGCCAGCAGCCCTACAGGTGGGAATTCACCCCTCCACTTT.

The V call is TRBV5-4, the J call TRBJ2-1; TRBD1 agrees at 7 bases. In germline, CDR1 is SGHNT, CDR2 YYREEE (reference sequence). The CDR3 is made up of 15 amino acids. V gave up 4 bases and J gave up 7 bases; unmatched junction bases: 11. In DNA, the CDR3 is TGTGCCAGCAGCCCCCAAAGGGGGCGGGCGAATGAGCAGTTCTTC. It codes for CASSPQRGRANEQFF. The full variable domain, in which reference TRBV5-4 and TRBJ2-1 provide the parts outside the CDR3, is ETGVTQSPTHLIKTRGQQVTLRCSSQSGHNTVSWYQQALGQGPQFIFQYYREEENGRGNFPPRFSGLQFPNYSSELNVNALELDDSALYLCASSPQRGRANEQFFGPGTRLTVL.

The chain recombines TRBV11-1 with TRBJ1-2; 8 nucleotides align to TRBD1. V was clipped by 5 bases and J by 2 bases; unmatched bases: 4. The CDR3 is 14 residues long. Germline V gene lookup returns CDR1 SGHAT and CDR2 FQDESV (reference sequence). This CDR3 reads CASSPGQENYGYTF. The CDR3, as DNA: TGTGCCAGCAGCCCGGGACAGGAGAACTATGGCTACACCTTC.

V gene TRBV19 combines with J gene TRBJ1-1; D is undetermined. The CDR3 is 13 residues long. CDR1 is LNHDA and CDR2 is SQIVND in the germline V gene (reference sequence). The V and J ends lost 10 bases and 0 bases respectively, with 12 bases between them. CDR3 nucleotides: TGTGCCACCCAGGTCGATCTGAACACTGAAGCTTTCTTT. Protein product: CATQVDLNTEAFF.

This chain uses TRBV9 with TRBJ2-2, with D hard to call. The V end lost 2 bases, the J end lost 1 base, and 6 bases lay between the germline ends. This CDR3 region has 14 residues. In germline, CDR1 is SGDLS, CDR2 YYNGEE. CDR3: CASSVPGNTGELFF. DNA of the CDR3: TGTGCCAGCAGCGTTCCGGGGAACACCGGGGAGCTGTTTTTT.

J is TRBJ1-1 and V is TRBV7-8; 7 bases are a match to TRBD1. The trim removed 5 bases at V and 11 bases at J, leaving 8 bases unmatched. The CDR3 is 12 amino acids. Germline V CDR1 and CDR2: SGHVS, FQNEAQ. The chain's CDR3 is CASSPGDREAFF. The CDR3, as DNA: TGTGCCAGCAGCCCGGGCGACAGGGAGGCTTTCTTT.

V gene TRBV14 combines with J gene TRBJ2-1; D might be TRBD1 (6 bases). Trimming cost V 4 bases and J 2 bases, with 12 bases left between them. Germline V CDR1 and CDR2: SGHDN, FVKESK. CDR3 size: 15 residues. The CDR3, as DNA: TGTGCCAGCAGCCCAATTGGGACAACCTACAATGAGCAGTTCTTC. This encodes CASSPIGTTYNEQFF.

The J gene is TRBJ1-5, the V gene TRBV6-1; 7 bases are a match to TRBD1. CDR1 is MNHNS and CDR2 is SASEGT in the germline V gene. There are 18 residues in the CDR3. V shed 0 bases and J 2 bases; nucleotides not matched to a gene: 10. This CDR3 reads CASSEAALIGQGNQPQHF. In nucleotides, the CDR3 is TGTGCCAGCAGTGAAGCCGCCCTAATCGGACAGGGCAATCAGCCCCAGCATTTT.

The rearrangement uses TRBV6-5 and TRBJ1-5; the match to TRBD1 covers 7 bases. Looked up from germline, CDR1 is MNHEY and CDR2 is SVGAGI. The CDR3 spans 15 residues. Germline trimming cut 7 bases from V and 3 bases from J; bases unmatched to any gene: 9. In nucleotides, the CDR3 is TGTGCCAGCAAAGGAACAGGGGCTTTCAATCAGCCCCAGCATTTT. It encodes CASKGTGAFNQPQHF.

The chain recombines TRBV7-3 with TRBJ1-5, with 9 positions matching TRBD1. V dropped 5 bases and J dropped 11; count of bases not matched to a gene: 7. CDR1 SGHTA and CDR2 FQGTGA come from the germline V gene. The CDR3 covers 13 residues. CDR3 loop: CASSVTGGTAQHF. The DNA for the CDR3 is TGTGCCAGCAGCGTGACAGGGGGGACGGCCCAGCATTTT.

This rearrangement joins TRBV4-1 to TRBJ2-7; TRBD1 matches 8 bases. The CDR3 has 16 residues. CDR1 is MGHRA, CDR2 YSYEKL, per germline. With V trimmed by 1 base and J by 7 bases, 12 bases remained unmatched. The CDR3 DNA reads as TGCGCCAGCAGCCAAGTTCCCGCAGGGGGCGTATCTGAGCAGTACTTC. Encoded protein: CASSQVPAGGVSEQYF.

This clone was seen a single time. This chain connects TRBV28 to TRBJ1-3; 7 positions agree with TRBD1. The germline V gene encodes CDR1 MDHEN and CDR2 SYDVKM. This CDR3 has 15 amino acids. After removal of 6 bases from V and 0 bases from J, the junction contained 5 bases not matched to a gene. CDR3 residues: CASRSGGDSGNTIYF. The CDR3 nucleotides read TGTGCCAGCAGGTCAGGGGGAGACTCTGGAAACACCATATATTTT.

The chain employs TRBV27 and TRBJ2-7; tentative D call: TRBD2 (6 bases). Between the trimmed V and J ends, which lost 1 base and 4 bases, there was a span of 20 bases. The CDR3 contains 17 residues. CDR1 is MNHEY and CDR2 is SMNVEV in the germline V gene (reference sequence). The CDR3 region is CASSLYGGTGPKYEQYF. The CDR3 DNA reads TGTGCCAGCAGTTTATATGGGGGGACGGGACCTAAGTACGAGCAGTACTTC.

The chain combines TRBV5-1 with TRBJ1-2; 9 bases map to TRBD1. This CDR3 is built from 14 residues. Germline assignment: CDR1 SGHRS and CDR2 YFSETQ. J was trimmed by 5 bases and V by 0 bases; bases with no gene match: 2. CDR3: CASSLGTGVYGYTF. The CDR3 bases are TGCGCCAGCAGCTTGGGGACAGGGGTGTATGGCTACACCTTC. Full variable domain (remainder filled in from reference TRBV5-1 and TRBJ1-2): KAGVTQTPRYLIKTRGQQVTLSCSPISGHRSVSWYQQTPGQGLQFLFEYFSETQRNKGNFPGRFSGRQFSNSRSEMNVSTLELGDSALYLCASSLGTGVYGYTFGSGTRLTVV.

This chain connects TRBV19 to TRBJ1-6; D perhaps matches TRBD1 (5 bases). V lost 8 bases and J 0 bases, leaving 23 bases between the germline ends. The CDR3 sequence is 19 residues long. From germline, CDR1 is LNHDA and CDR2 SQIVND (reference sequence). Written as DNA, the CDR3 is TGTGCCAGTTCGCGCCTGAGCCAGGGCCCGAGCTCCTATAATTCACCCCTCCACTTT. Translating it yields CASSRLSQGPSSYNSPLHF.

As to this clone: This same CDR3 is encoded by further DNA sequences in the sample. This sequence joins TRBV27 and TRBJ1-2; TRBD1 matches at 8 bases. V shed 3 bases and J 0 bases; nucleotides not matched to a gene: 0. Germline CDR1 reads MNHEY; CDR2 reads SMNVEV (reference sequence). The CDR3 runs 14 residues. The CDR3, as DNA: TGTGCCAGCAGTTTGACAGGGGCTAACTATGGCTACACCTTC. It yields the protein CASSLTGANYGYTF.

The chain uses TRBV29-1 and TRBJ2-3, with D perhaps matching TRBD1 (7 bases). V lost 7 bases and J 2 bases, leaving 22 bases between the germline ends. Germline V lookup: CDR1 SQVTM, CDR2 ANQGSEA. This CDR3 contains 16 residues. The CDR3 protein is CSGFQGEEAPTDTQYF. The CDR3 DNA is TGCAGCGGATTTCAGGGGGAGGAAGCCCCCACAGATACGCAGTATTTT.

The V call is TRBV20-1, the J call TRBJ1-5; the D is unclear. The germline CDR1 and CDR2 sequences are DFQATT and SNEGSKA (reference sequence). Trimming stripped 3 bases from V and 0 bases from J, with 9 bases between. The CDR3 covers 14 residues. The CDR3 DNA follows: TGCAGTGCTAGTCGAGGGAATAGCAATCAGCCCCAGCATTTT. This gives the protein CSASRGNSNQPQHF.

The chain combines TRBV11-2 with TRBJ2-3, with TRBD1 matching 7 bases. The CDR3 has 15 residues. Germline CDR1 SGHAT, CDR2 FQNNGV. V lost 4 bases, J lost 4 bases, and 8 bases stayed unmatched. CDR3 bases: TGTGCCAGCAGCTCGCTAAGGGGGCGCTCAGATACGCAGTATTTT. This encodes CASSSLRGRSDTQYF.

This clone appeared once. This chain links TRBV3-1 (or the pseudogene TRBV3-2) with TRBJ2-5; no definite D call. V was cut by 1 base and J by 5 bases, with 17 bases left in between. Germline V gives CDR1 LGHDT, CDR2 YNNKEL (reference sequence). The CDR3 extends over 16 amino acids. CDR3 amino acids: CASSQVYPQIGETQYF. CDR3 sequence (DNA): TGTGCCAGCAGCCAAGTTTACCCTCAGATCGGGGAGACCCAGTACTTC.

This chain joins TRBV6-5 and TRBJ1-3, with D unresolved. CDR3 length: 14 amino acids. Trimming removed 4 bases from V and 0 bases from J, with 7 bases in between. Germline V lookup: CDR1 MNHEY, CDR2 SVGAGI. The CDR3 DNA reads TGTGCCAGCAGTTTGTCTCGCTCTGGAAACACCATATATTTT. Translated: CASSLSRSGNTIYF.

V usage is TRBV6-5 and J usage is TRBJ1-1; D remains unclear. The CDR3 sequence is 15 residues long. Trimming left V 6 bases short and J 5 bases short, with 19 bases between. Germline CDR1 MNHEY, CDR2 SVGAGI. The DNA for the CDR3 is TGTGCCAGCAGCCCACTTTATTGGGGAGGGACTGAAGCTTTCTTT. Its protein product is CASSPLYWGGTEAFF.

The CDR3 DNA follows: TGTGCCAGCAGCTTGGTCCCTAGCGGGGGGGCAGACGCAGATACGCAGTATTTT. Its translation: CASSLVPSGGADADTQYF. This rearrangement joins TRBV5-5 to TRBJ2-3; 12 bases align to TRBD2. This CDR3 region has 18 residues. The J segment lost 4 bases and the V segment lost 0 bases, leaving 9 bases of the junction unmatched. The germline V gene has CDR1 SGHKS and CDR2 YYEKEE (reference sequence).

This chain connects TRBV11-2 to TRBJ1-1; no reliable D call. V lost 0 bases to trimming and J lost 5 bases, with 7 bases between them. Germline loops: CDR1 SGHAT, CDR2 FQNNGV. This CDR3 contains 13 residues. This chain's CDR3 is CASSLERLTEAFF. The CDR3 DNA reads TGTGCCAGCAGCTTAGAACGCCTAACTGAAGCTTTCTTT.

The chain combines TRBV19 with TRBJ1-5; TRBD1 matches at 7 bases. The CDR3 is 15 residues long. Germline CDR1 LNHDA, CDR2 SQIVND (reference sequence). The V and J ends lost 7 bases and 2 bases, in that order; junction bases with no gene match: 8. The CDR3 DNA reads TGTGCCAGTACCTCGGACAGGTATGGCAATCAGCCCCAGCATTTT. It is translated as CASTSDRYGNQPQHF. Filled out from reference TRBV19 and TRBJ1-5, the complete variable domain reads DGGITQSPKYLFRKEGQNVTLSCEQNLNHDAMYWYRQDPGQGLRLIYYSQIVNDFQKGDIAEGYSVSREKKESFPLTVTSAQKNPTAFYLCASTSDRYGNQPQHFGDGTRLSIL.

The V and J genes are TRBV18 and TRBJ1-4; D not resolved. This CDR3 is built from 16 residues. The V gene's germline CDR1 is KGHSH and CDR2 LQKENI. V was clipped by 3 bases and J by 1 base, with 12 bases between them. The CDR3 protein is CASSPGSGLTNEKLFF. The CDR3 nucleotides read TGTGCCAGCTCACCCGGTTCGGGTTTAACTAATGAAAAACTGTTTTTT.